The clone carrying this T cell receptor delta chain is termed medium-sized. The target antigen is unknown. Other nucleotide sequences from this sample produce the same CDR3. This entry belongs to a study of γδ T cells in repeated Plasmodium falciparum infection. Overall study: Donors were malaria-exposed Malian children or age- and gender-matched Australian children. Study outcomes and limitations: Waves of new clonotype selection appeared after repeated controlled infections in Vdelta2-negative, largely Vdelta1+, gammadelta T cells.

Gammadelta T cells were flow-sorted from PBMC into Vgamma9/Vdelta2+ and Vdelta2-negative populations for bulk analysis. The CDR3 runs to 14 residues. Germline CDR1 is GEAIGNYY and CDR2 is EKD. V was clipped by 0 bases and J by 5 bases; unmatched bases: 0. TCRdb fed the multiplex PCR reads to CATT. In the table there are over 90,000 delta-chain clones, over 0.9% of which are singletons. The V gene is TRDV2, the J gene TRDJ2; 9 nucleotides line up with TRDD3. The receptor's source is a pool of human donors (malaria-infected and uninfected, not separated). Sequenced sample: gamma-delta T cells from blood. CDR3 sequence reads: CACDTLGDTAQLFF. The DNA for the CDR3 is TGTGCCTGTGACACCCTGGGGGATACAGCACAACTCTTCTTT.